The 24 T cell receptor beta chains in this list originate from one sample, sequenced in a study of cytomegalovirus exposure and HLA in healthy donors. It was with 60 Vbeta and 13 Jbeta primers that the PCR ran. Generated by immunoSEQ multiplex PCR, the TCRdb table keeps only in-frame clones and is missing some. Of 110,000 to 150,000 clones in the sample, around 80% were seen once. The sample consisted of PBMCs. All receptors come from a man in his late teens or twenties in good health and CMV-seropositive.

The chain links TRBV6-1 to TRBJ2-3; possibly TRBD1 for D (6 bases). The CDR3 extends over 15 amino acids. Germline V lookup: CDR1 MNHNS, CDR2 SASEGT. The ends were cut back, 5 bases at V and 3 bases at J, with 15 bases in the middle. CDR3 loop: CASSIRDRGTDTQYF. The CDR3, as DNA: TGTGCCAGCAGTATAAGAGATAGGGGGACAGATACGCAGTATTTT.

The chain uses TRBV2 and TRBJ2-1; tentative D call: TRBD2 (6 bases). The germline CDR1 and CDR2 sequences are SNHLY and FYNNEI. The CDR3 sequence is 13 residues long. Trimming removed 3 bases at V and 9 bases at J, with 12 bases between. Written as DNA, the CDR3 is TGTGCCAGCAGTGACACTGGACTAAGTGAGCAGTTCTTC. Translating gives CASSDTGLSEQFF.

The chain carries TRBV29-1 and TRBJ2-3; D is uncertain. The CDR3 has 15 amino acids. From germline, CDR1 is SQVTM and CDR2 ANQGSEA. V was cut by 7 bases and J by 6 bases, with 23 bases left in between. CDR3 protein: CSAPAKGESKDTQYF. As DNA, the CDR3 is TGCAGCGCACCTGCAAAAGGAGAGTCGAAGGATACGCAGTATTTT.

The chain recombines TRBV27 with TRBJ2-2, with 11 bases that match TRBD2. The germline gives CDR1 MNHEY, CDR2 SMNVEV (reference sequence). This CDR3 contains 14 residues. Trimming cost V 6 bases and J 5 bases; bases outside gene matches: 2. This CDR3 reads CASRGTSGTGELFF. The CDR3, as DNA: TGTGCCAGCAGAGGGACTAGCGGAACCGGGGAGCTGTTTTTT.

The chain joins TRBV28 to TRBJ2-7, with 12 bases fitting TRBD2. The ends lost 8 bases at V and 3 bases at J; junction bases unmatched: 17. Germline V gene sequence: CDR1 MDHEN, CDR2 SYDVKM. This CDR3 spans 18 amino acids. CDR3 sequence: CASGTSGPFLSKRYEQYF. For the CDR3, the DNA is TGTGCCAGCGGGACTAGCGGGCCATTCTTAAGTAAACGCTACGAGCAGTACTTC.

In its sample, this clone was seen a few times. The chain employs TRBV29-1 and TRBJ1-2; 12 bases match TRBD1. CDR1 is SQVTM and CDR2 is ANQGSEA in the germline V gene. The CDR3 is 13 amino acids. The V gene end was trimmed by 7 bases and the J gene end by 8 bases; junction bases not matched to a gene: 8. The CDR3 bases are TGCAGCGCGGGGACAGGGGGCGAAGAAGGCTACACCTTC. Amino acid sequence: CSAGTGGEEGYTF.

The rearrangement uses TRBV7-9 and TRBJ2-7; 8 bases line up with TRBD2. Germline trimming cut 2 bases from V and 4 bases from J; bases unmatched to any gene: 7. The germline gives CDR1 SEHNR, CDR2 FQNEAQ (reference sequence). This CDR3 is 15 amino acids long. CDR3 nucleotides: TGTGCCAGCAGCTTACGGGGGGGACTGGGGTACGAGCAGTACTTC. This translates into CASSLRGGLGYEQYF.

This clone was picked up a small number of times. CDR3 DNA: TGTGCCAGCAGCTTTGTTGATACGAGAACCTCTGGAAACACCATATATTTT. Translation gives CASSFVDTRTSGNTIYF. The chain combines TRBV7-8 with TRBJ1-3; D is unresolved. The germline gives CDR1 SGHVS, CDR2 FQNEAQ. The V and J ends lost 3 bases and 0 bases respectively, with 15 bases between them. The CDR3 has 17 residues.

The rearrangement joins TRBV4-2 to TRBJ2-7; possible D gene TRBD1, 6 bases. Germline values: CDR1 LGHNA, CDR2 YNFKEQ. Trimming took 4 bases from V and 6 from J, leaving 19 bases between them. The CDR3 is 15 residues long. The CDR3 nucleotides read TGTGCCAGCAGCCCTCGGGACACCCCGAGGGGCGAGCAGTACTTC. Translated: CASSPRDTPRGEQYF.

V gene TRBV28 combines with J gene TRBJ2-7, with a weak D call TRBD2 (6 bases). Per germline, CDR1 MDHEN and CDR2 SYDVKM. The CDR3 length is 17 residues. V was trimmed by 1 base and J by 0 bases, leaving 16 bases between them. The CDR3 DNA reads as TGTGCCAGCAGTTTATCTCTCCGGGCGGGGATCTCCTACGAGCAGTACTTC. Translation: CASSLSLRAGISYEQYF.

This clone was observed a few times. The chain is built from TRBV29-1 and TRBJ2-7; D gene uncertain. V was cut by 5 bases and J by 5 bases, with 10 bases left in between. Germline V gives CDR1 SQVTM, CDR2 ANQGSEA. The CDR3 is made up of 11 amino acids. The CDR3 is CSVMVSNEQYF. The CDR3 DNA reads as TGCAGCGTTATGGTTTCTAACGAGCAGTACTTC.

This chain joins TRBV14 and TRBJ2-1; no firm D call. Trimming pared 0 bases from V and 0 bases from J, leaving 15 bases between. The CDR3 loop spans 18 amino acids. Germline V gene sequence: CDR1 SGHDN, CDR2 FVKESK. CDR3 protein: CASSQDRYGLSSYNEQFF. CDR3 bases: TGTGCCAGCAGCCAAGATCGATACGGGTTGAGCTCCTACAATGAGCAGTTCTTC.

The chain couples TRBV6-6 to TRBJ2-1, with TRBD1 identical over 9 bases. The CDR3 is 15 amino acids. V lost 6 bases to trimming and J lost 9 bases; unmatched junction nucleotides: 12. Germline CDR1 reads MNHNY; CDR2 reads SVGAGI (reference sequence). As DNA, the CDR3 is TGTGCCAGCAGAGGACCGGGACAGGGAGAAGGTGAGCAGTTCTTC. Translating it yields CASRGPGQGEGEQFF.

This chain joins TRBV4-1 and TRBJ2-2, with D maybe TRBD2 (6 bases). V lost 0 bases and J lost 6, with 14 bases in between. CDR3 length: 16 amino acids. Germline V gene data show CDR1 as MGHRA and CDR2 as YSYEKL. The CDR3 DNA reads TGCGCCAGCAGCCAAGATGGGGACCCTAGCGCCGGGGAGCTGTTTTTT. Protein product: CASSQDGDPSAGELFF.

The rearrangement joins TRBV4-1 to TRBJ1-3; 12 bases fit TRBD1. Unmatched junction bases numbered 7, after V lost 3 bases and J lost 1 base. This CDR3 region has 18 residues. Germline CDR1 and CDR2: MGHRA and YSYEKL. Written as DNA, the CDR3 is TGCGCCAGCAGCCATCGGGACAGGGGGCCAACGTCTGGAAACACCATATATTTT. This sequence encodes CASSHRDRGPTSGNTIYF.

The rearrangement links TRBV19 to TRBJ1-4, with unresolved D. This CDR3 spans 14 amino acids. V was trimmed by 3 bases and J by 0 bases, leaving 5 bases between them. Germline V gives CDR1 LNHDA, CDR2 SQIVND (reference sequence). As DNA, the CDR3 is TGTGCCAGTAGTATGCAGGCAACTAATGAAAAACTGTTTTTT. Its translation is CASSMQATNEKLFF.

The genes are TRBV5-6 and TRBJ2-7; D possibly corresponds to TRBD1 (6 bases). The CDR3 contains 14 residues. The germline V gene has CDR1 SGHDT and CDR2 YYEEEE. The V end was cut by 4 bases, the J end by 6 bases, with 17 bases between. CDR3 DNA: TGTGCCAGCAGCGTACAACAGGGTTGGAGCGAGCAGTACTTC. It is translated as CASSVQQGWSEQYF. The full variable domain, with the rest looked up from reference TRBV5-6 and TRBJ2-7, is DAGVTQSPTHLIKTRGQQVTLRCSPKSGHDTVSWYQQALGQGPQFIFQYYEEEERQRGNFPDRFSGHQFPNYSSELNVNALLLGDSALYLCASSVQQGWSEQYFGPGTRLTVT.

The chain is built from TRBV28 and TRBJ1-2; 11 bases match TRBD1. V was pared by 6 bases and J by 5 bases, with 8 bases of the junction left unmatched. Germline V gene sequence: CDR1 MDHEN, CDR2 SYDVKM. The CDR3 runs to 15 residues. CDR3 bases: TGTGCCAGCAGCCGTCCGGGACAGGGGGTTTATGGCTACACCTTC. It encodes CASSRPGQGVYGYTF.

This chain uses TRBV4-2 with TRBJ1-2, with 10 bases identical to TRBD1. From germline, CDR1 is LGHNA and CDR2 YNFKEQ. V lost 3 bases and J lost 7; bases outside the gene matches: 14. The CDR3 totals 17 residues. Written as DNA, the CDR3 is TGTGCCAGCAGCCAGTCCTCCTGGGACAGGGGTCTGGGTGGCTACACCTTC. Its protein product is CASSQSSWDRGLGGYTF.

V is TRBV11-3 and J is TRBJ2-2; no clear D. The V end was cut by 5 bases, the J end by 5 bases, with 9 bases between. Germline V gene sequence: CDR1 SGHNT, CDR2 YENEEA. The CDR3 spans 13 residues. Here the CDR3 DNA reads TGTGCCAGCAGCCGAAGTGCGACCGGGGAGCTGTTTTTT. Protein sequence: CASSRSATGELFF. Full variable domain (missing parts from reference TRBV11-3 and TRBJ2-2): EAGVVQSPRYKIIEKKQPVAFWCNPISGHNTLYWYLQNLGQGPELLIRYENEEAVDDSQLPKDRFSAERLKGVDSTLKIQPAELGDSAVYLCASSRSATGELFFGEGSRLTVL.

CDR3 in DNA: TGTGCCAGCAGTTTAGCGGGGGGCACAGATACGCAGTATTTT. Its translation is CASSLAGGTDTQYF. The chain combines TRBV27 with TRBJ2-3; 7 nucleotides agree with TRBD2. Germline V gives CDR1 MNHEY, CDR2 SMNVEV (reference sequence). CDR3 size: 14 residues. Losses at the gene ends were 2 bases for V and 1 base for J; bases not matched to a gene: 0.

This clone has just a few counts. The chain links TRBV9 to TRBJ2-1; tentative D call: TRBD1 (5 bases). CDR1 is SGDLS and CDR2 is YYNGEE in the germline V gene. V dropped 3 bases and J dropped 3 bases, with 13 bases sitting between them. The CDR3 is made up of 15 amino acids. CDR3 nucleotides: TGTGCCAGCAGCGCAGGGTCTTCTTTCTACAATGAGCAGTTCTTC. Protein sequence: CASSAGSSFYNEQFF.

The V and J genes are TRBV28 and TRBJ1-1; no firm D call. The CDR3 extends over 15 amino acids. The V gene's germline CDR1 is MDHEN and CDR2 SYDVKM. Trimming removed 8 bases at V and 0 bases at J, with 16 bases between. The CDR3 coding sequence is TGTGCCAGCTATGGGCCAGGCAATATGAACACTGAAGCTTTCTTT. Encoded protein: CASYGPGNMNTEAFF. Looking up the rest from reference TRBV28 and TRBJ1-1 gives the full variable domain: DVKVTQSSRYLVKRTGEKVFLECVQDMDHENMFWYRQDPGLGLRLIYFSYDVKMKEKGDIPEGYSVSREKKERFSLILESASTNQTSMYLCASYGPGNMNTEAFFGQGTRLTVV.

The gene calls are TRBV27 and TRBJ2-7, with D maybe TRBD1 (5 bases). CDR1 MNHEY and CDR2 SMNVEV come from the germline V gene (reference sequence). V was trimmed by 6 bases and J by 0 bases, leaving 12 bases between them. This CDR3 is 14 amino acids long. The chain's CDR3 is CASSRTRSSYEQYF. In DNA, the CDR3 is TGTGCCAGCAGCCGGACAAGGTCCTCCTACGAGCAGTACTTC.